This TCR beta chain was identified during a study of response to subunit inactivated influenza vaccine. TCRdb re-analysed the RT-PCR reads in MiXCR, keeping a single row per CDR3 protein. Among under 850,000 distinct CDR3 sequences, roughly 18% were seen once, and the ten largest hold 11%. Germline V gene lookup returns CDR1 DFQATT and CDR2 SNEGSKA (reference sequence). V dropped 4 bases and J dropped 3; count of bases not matched to a gene: 5. This CDR3 is built from 13 residues. The specimen was PBMCs from blood, collected roughly 5 days after vaccination. The clonotype comes from a man in his forties or fifties who received an inactivated influenza vaccine. The genes are TRBV20-1 and TRBJ1-1, with 7 bases identical to TRBD1. The CDR3 DNA reads as TGCAGTGCTAAAGACAGGGTGGACACTGAAGCTTTCTTT. Protein: CSAKDRVDTEAFF.